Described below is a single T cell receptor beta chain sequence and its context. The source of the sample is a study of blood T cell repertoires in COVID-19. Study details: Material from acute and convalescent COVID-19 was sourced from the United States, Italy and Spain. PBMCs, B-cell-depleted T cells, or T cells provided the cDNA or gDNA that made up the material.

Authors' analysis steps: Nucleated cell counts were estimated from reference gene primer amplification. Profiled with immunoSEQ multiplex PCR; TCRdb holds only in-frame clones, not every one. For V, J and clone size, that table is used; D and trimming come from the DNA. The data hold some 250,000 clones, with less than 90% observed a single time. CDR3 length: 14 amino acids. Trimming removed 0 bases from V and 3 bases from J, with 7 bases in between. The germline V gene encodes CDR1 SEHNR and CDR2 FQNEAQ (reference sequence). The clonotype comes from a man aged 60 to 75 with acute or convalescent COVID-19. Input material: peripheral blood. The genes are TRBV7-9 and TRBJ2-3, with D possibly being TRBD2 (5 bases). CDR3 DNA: TGTGCCAGCAGCTTAGCTTGGGAGACAGATACGCAGTATTTT. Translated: CASSLAWETDTQYF.